The T cell receptor (beta chain) described here comes from a study of cytomegalovirus exposure and HLA in healthy donors. On this clone: The antigen remains undetermined.

A multiplex PCR was run with 60 Vbeta primers and 13 Jbeta primers. In the original workflow: In a later analysis, of around 85 million unique beta chains, about 12 million appeared in at least two donors. TCRdb's table, derived via immunoSEQ multiplex PCR, lists solely in-frame clones and lacks some. V and J calls plus clone size are reproduced from that table; the DNA served to infer D and trimming. The data hold around 220,000 clones, with 70% to 80% observed a single time. Germline V gene data show CDR1 as SGDLS and CDR2 as YYNGEE. V shed 4 bases, J shed 2 bases, and the junction held 3 bases outside the gene matches. This CDR3 is built from 15 residues. Study-wide results and caveats: The study dropped some indistinguishable V segments, TRBV6-2 and TRBV6-3 among them. What TCR beta sequences reportedly achieved was accurate prediction of HLA-A and HLA-B alleles in most subjects. Cytomegalovirus-associated TCR beta chains were listed, numbering 150 to 200.

The J gene is TRBJ2-7, the V gene TRBV9; TRBD2 aligns across 13 bases. The specimen was PBMCs. The sequence derives from a woman younger than 45 in good health and CMV-seronegative. The CDR3 DNA reads as TGTGCCAGCAGCCCGGGACTAGCGGGGCCCTACGAGCAGTACTTC. Its protein product is CASSPGLAGPYEQYF.